The 11 T cell receptor beta chains presented below share a single source sample, sequenced in a study of shared clonotypes between healthy human individuals. CD45RO-negative cells were positively selected for CCR7, leaving out terminally differentiated effector memory CD45RA+ cells. The table came from immunoSEQ multiplex PCR; TCRdb's copy has only in-frame clones and leaves some out. The sample gives around 600,000 clones, 85% to 95% of which show up once; approximately 0.11% is in the top ten. Sample: naive CD8+ T cells sorted from blood. The receptors derive from a woman in her twenties or thirties in good health.

V gene TRBV5-4 combines with J gene TRBJ1-1, with 8 bases fitting TRBD1. J gave up 6 bases and V 5 bases, and 6 bases lay outside the gene matches. From germline, CDR1 is SGHNT and CDR2 YYREEE (reference sequence). The CDR3 is 13 amino acids. The CDR3 nucleotides are TGTGCCAGCAGATCGACAGGGGTCGCTGAAGCTTTCTTT. It is translated as CASRSTGVAEAFF.

This sequence joins TRBV11-3 and TRBJ2-1, with 9 bases lining up with TRBD2. Germline CDR1 SGHNT, CDR2 YENEEA. The CDR3 has 15 amino acids. With V trimmed by 6 bases and J by 5 bases, 8 bases remained unmatched. CDR3 amino acids: CASSIGLARNNEQFF. The CDR3 nucleotides read TGTGCCAGCAGTATCGGACTAGCGAGAAACAATGAGCAGTTCTTC.

The genes are TRBV28 and TRBJ2-5, with 8 bases that match TRBD2. CDR1 is MDHEN, CDR2 SYDVKM, per germline. The ends lost 3 bases at V and 4 bases at J; junction bases unmatched: 16. This CDR3 region has 18 residues. The CDR3 DNA reads TGTGCCAGCAGTTTGGCCCCCCCCCACGCGGCGGGGGGAGAGACCCAGTACTTC. This translates into CASSLAPPHAAGGETQYF.

The chain carries TRBV14 and TRBJ1-1; D gene ambiguous. V was cut by 3 bases and J by 8 bases, with 22 bases left in between. The CDR3 consists of 16 residues. CDR1 and CDR2 (germline): SGHDN, FVKESK. CDR3 sequence reads: CASSQYGPESRREAFF. The CDR3 DNA follows: TGTGCCAGCAGCCAGTACGGGCCCGAGTCAAGACGAGAAGCTTTCTTT.

The chain combines TRBV7-9 with TRBJ2-1; no reliable D call. The CDR3 has 13 amino acids. With 1 base removed from V and 10 bases from J, the gap between germline ends came to 11 bases. Germline CDR1 is SEHNR and CDR2 is FQNEAQ (reference sequence). The DNA for the CDR3 is TGTGCCAGCAGCTTAGACCCTCCGGTCGAGCAGTTCTTC. As protein: CASSLDPPVEQFF.

J is TRBJ2-1 and V is TRBV7-9; D ambiguous. Germline lookup yields CDR1 SEHNR and CDR2 FQNEAQ (reference sequence). The V gene lost 1 base and the J gene lost 4 bases, with 11 bases spanning the gap. The CDR3 has 15 amino acids. The CDR3 region is CASSLETLVYNEQFF. DNA of the CDR3: TGTGCCAGCAGCTTAGAAACACTCGTTTACAATGAGCAGTTCTTC.

The chain combines TRBV9 with TRBJ1-3; TRBD1 might be the D (6 bases). This CDR3 region has 17 residues. Germline values: CDR1 SGDLS, CDR2 YYNGEE. Trimming left V 3 bases short and J 8 bases short, with 24 bases between. The CDR3 DNA sequence: TGTGCCAGCAGCGCCCGAAGGACAGTGTCTGCCACGGACACCATATATTTT. Its protein product is CASSARRTVSATDTIYF.

V and J are TRBV30 and TRBJ2-5; perhaps TRBD2 as D (6 bases). The CDR3 has 14 residues. Looked up from germline, CDR1 is GTSNPN and CDR2 is SVGIG (reference sequence). V was trimmed by 5 bases and J by 4 bases, leaving 17 bases between them. The CDR3 loop reads CAWGGIQGGETQYF. As DNA, the CDR3 is TGTGCCTGGGGTGGCATCCAGGGAGGAGAGACCCAGTACTTC.

For the CDR3, the DNA is TGTGCCAGCAGTGAACCTGACAGATACTCTACCGGGGAGCTGTTTTTT. Amino acid sequence: CASSEPDRYSTGELFF. The chain employs TRBV2 and TRBJ2-2, with D possibly matching TRBD1 (5 bases). CDR3 length: 16 residues. Germline loops: CDR1 SNHLY, CDR2 FYNNEI. V was trimmed by 2 bases and J by 5 bases, leaving 15 bases between them.

The chain links TRBV7-9 to TRBJ2-5; no clear D. The CDR3 extends over 13 amino acids. CDR1 is SEHNR and CDR2 is FQNEAQ in the germline V gene (reference sequence). The V and J ends lost 5 bases and 4 bases respectively, with 11 bases between them. The CDR3 DNA reads TGTGCCAGCAGCCCCGGGCCGGGAGAGACCCAGTACTTC. Its protein product is CASSPGPGETQYF.

This clone has just one count. The genes are TRBV5-1 and TRBJ2-1; 13 bases fit TRBD2. J lost 7 bases, V lost 4 bases, and 5 bases had no gene match. This CDR3 spans 15 amino acids. Germline V CDR1 and CDR2: SGHRS, YFSETQ. DNA of the CDR3: TGCGCCAGCAGCCTAGCGACTAGCGGGAGGAATGAGCAGTTCTTC. Its translation: CASSLATSGRNEQFF.